These 10 T cell receptor beta chains were sequenced from one sample in a study of blood T cell repertoires in COVID-19. The table came from immunoSEQ multiplex PCR; TCRdb's copy has only in-frame clones and leaves some out. Among 100,000 to 150,000 clones, about 80% were seen once, and the ten largest hold approximately 16%. Sequencing was carried out using peripheral blood. The receptor source for this set is a woman in her fifties or sixties with acute or convalescent COVID-19.

V gene TRBV6-6 combines with J gene TRBJ2-1; perhaps TRBD2 as D (7 bases). The V gene's germline CDR1 is MNHNY and CDR2 SVGAGI (reference sequence). Trimming left V 3 bases short and J 5 bases short, with 17 bases between. The CDR3 is made up of 16 amino acids. This CDR3 is CASSYSRAGANNEQFF. CDR3 coding DNA: TGTGCCAGCAGTTATAGTAGGGCGGGGGCCAACAATGAGCAGTTCTTC.

The chain couples TRBV11-3 to TRBJ2-2; TRBD2 might be the D (6 bases). Trimming removed 5 bases from V and 3 bases from J, with 10 bases in between. Germline CDR1 is SGHNT and CDR2 is YENEEA. The CDR3 covers 14 residues. The CDR3 DNA reads TGTGCCAGCAGCCCCGGGACTTACACCGGGGAGCTGTTTTTT. Translating it yields CASSPGTYTGELFF.

The chain has TRBV12-5 and TRBJ2-1; a weak D match, TRBD1 (6 bases). Germline V lookup: CDR1 LGHNT, CDR2 FRNRAP. The ends were cut back, 5 bases at V and 7 bases at J, with 18 bases in the middle. CDR3 length equals 15 residues. CDR3 nucleotide sequence: TGTGCTAGTGGTATGGCACAGGGAACCTCAAATGAGCAGTTCTTC. This gives the protein CASGMAQGTSNEQFF.

The rearrangement joins TRBV19 to TRBJ1-1, with D perhaps matching TRBD1 (6 bases). CDR3 size: 14 residues. Per germline, CDR1 LNHDA and CDR2 SQIVND (reference sequence). Trimming stripped 5 bases from V and 2 bases from J, with 12 bases between. In nucleotides, the CDR3 is TGTGCCAGTAGTCCCCGGGGACACAACACTGAAGCTTTCTTT. This sequence encodes CASSPRGHNTEAFF.

This clone was counted between two and nine times. The chain employs TRBV5-5 and TRBJ1-3; 7 bases agree with TRBD1. Germline V CDR1 and CDR2: SGHKS, YYEKEE (reference sequence). CDR3 length equals 15 residues. Trimming took 5 bases from V and 6 from J; bases not matched to a gene: 11. This chain's CDR3 is CASRPPGQSLNTIYF. The CDR3 DNA sequence: TGTGCCAGCAGACCACCGGGACAGTCCTTAAACACCATATATTTT.

The chain is built from TRBV4-1 and TRBJ2-7, with 9 nucleotides matching TRBD1. This CDR3 is 15 amino acids long. V shed 1 base and J 7 bases; nucleotides not matched to a gene: 8. Germline V gene lookup returns CDR1 MGHRA and CDR2 YSYEKL. CDR3 sequence reads: CASSQVYRGPEEQYF. The CDR3 DNA is TGCGCCAGCAGCCAAGTGTACAGGGGGCCGGAGGAGCAGTACTTC.

The rearrangement joins TRBV9 to TRBJ1-3, with 9 nucleotides matching TRBD1. The CDR3 loop spans 17 amino acids. Losses at the gene ends were 0 bases for V and 2 bases for J; bases not matched to a gene: 6. Germline CDR1 is SGDLS and CDR2 is YYNGEE. Here the CDR3 DNA reads TGTGCCAGCAGCGTAGGATCGACAGGGGGGACTGGAAACACCATATATTTT. It specifies CASSVGSTGGTGNTIYF.

Only one count was recorded for this clone. V is TRBV14 and J is TRBJ2-2; unclear D gene. This CDR3 is built from 13 residues. With 1 base removed from V and 4 bases from J, the gap between germline ends came to 4 bases. CDR1 and CDR2 (germline): SGHDN, FVKESK. CDR3 loop: CASSQVGTGELFF. The CDR3 nucleotides read TGTGCCAGCAGCCAAGTCGGCACCGGGGAGCTGTTTTTT.

This chain joins TRBV4-2 and TRBJ2-3, with 12 bases matching TRBD2. Unmatched junction bases numbered 2, after V lost 1 base and J lost 0 bases. This CDR3 spans 17 amino acids. Germline V CDR1 and CDR2: LGHNA, YNFKEQ. The CDR3 nucleotides are TGTGCCAGCAGCCAAGGCGGACTAGCGGGGAGCACAGATACGCAGTATTTT. Amino acids: CASSQGGLAGSTDTQYF.

This sequence joins TRBV2 and TRBJ1-1; 7 nucleotides align to TRBD1. The germline V gene has CDR1 SNHLY and CDR2 FYNNEI. The CDR3 loop spans 12 amino acids. Unmatched junction bases numbered 6, after V lost 6 bases and J lost 8 bases. CDR3 residues: CASRWTGGEAFF. CDR3 nucleotides: TGTGCCAGCAGATGGACAGGTGGAGAAGCTTTCTTT.